This T cell receptor beta chain comes out of a study of T cells in women clearing cervical HPV infection listed by TCRdb under 2018. In terms of the full investigation: Cases were about two dozen women with histologically confirmed HPV16-related CIN3 or worse, including a couple of invasive cancers. The exploratory proof-of-principle case-control study was nested within the Guanacaste HPV Natural History Study in Costa Rica and compared TCR repertoires across cervical HPV16 outcomes. Cases had a median age of 34 years and controls had a median age of around 40, with no significant differences in baseline characteristics. In the parent cohort, some 9,900 women aged 18 or older were enrolled in Guanacaste, Costa Rica, during about 1992 to 1994 and then followed for under 9 years. Blood from cases was collected at the visit at which the lesion was first identified, whereas blood from controls was collected once infection was no longer detected. Cases were matched to controls by age within five years and by the year the sample was collected. The controls were 25 or so women whose single incident HPV16 infection cleared within 12 months with no development of precancer or cancer. As quality controls, five blinded duplicates were added to each group, bringing the total to about 60 samples made up of some 50 participants and 10 replicates. Since only a few of the women had HLA typing available, the possibility that HLA type was acting as a confounder could not be ruled out. For cases, a median interval of approximately 140 days, with an interquartile range of about 90 to 200 days, was observed between lesion detection and blood sampling. The paper as a whole reports these results and caveats: Random forest classifiers combining richness and V gene abundances distinguished cases from controls with an estimated AUC of less than 0.9. TRBV6-7 relative abundance was lower in cases than in controls (roughly 0.12% versus 0.17%; Bonferroni P = 0.0008). Because the number of T cells in each sample was unknown, differences in richness could reflect differing T-cell content rather than repertoire biology. Across sequencing depths, CIN3+ cases showed significantly higher TCR repertoire richness than controls, but evenness did not differ between the groups. Whether associations preceded infection or resulted from infection could not be shown with the cross-sectional design, and effector/memory subsets and HPV-specific T cells were not isolated.

Every participant had a single incident cervical HPV16 infection, and women with prevalent HPV16 infections were excluded. Cervical HPV DNA was detected with MY09/MY11 PCR, and genotyping was done by dot-blot hybridization. Less than 19 mL of heparinized blood was centrifuged, after which the buffy coat was aliquoted, frozen at -30 degrees C, and then stored at -80 degrees C. QIAGEN kits were used to extract genomic DNA from buffy coat specimens. Using the immunoSEQ assay, multiplex PCR amplified TCR beta CDR3 regions from an average of approximately 1,300 ng of genomic DNA per sample. The assay corrected primer bias using a complete synthetic TCR repertoire to establish an amplification baseline. Amplicons were sequenced on the Illumina platform. The authors' analysis ran thus. Sequence errors were corrected by clustering with frequency ratios and a modified nearest-neighbor algorithm, and the sequences were then analyzed in the immunoSEQ Analyzer using IMGT gene definitions. At each rarefaction depth, TCR richness and evenness were averaged over 20 rarefaction repeats, and samples with fewer sequences than the depth were excluded. Relative abundances of V, D and J genes were compared between groups using Wilcoxon rank sum tests, with FDR correction applied. An intraclass correlation of about 96% for TCR richness and an average of about 73% across 65 to 80 gene segments were obtained from the blinded duplicates. Entries here come from immuneACCESS through TCRdb and include only in-frame sequences with V and J called. Some clones fail to appear in such tables; in the studies checked, an unresolved V gene covers under half of the shortfall, and the cause of the remainder is unknown. V, J and clone size are those of that table, while D and trimming were read from the DNA. This sample's clone table shows 25,000 to 35,000 clones. About 8.8% of the sample rests with the top ten.

Turning to this clone: What this receptor recognizes is not known. The observed sequence ends 3 residues before the CDR3 terminus, with the missing tail filled in from the germline J gene.

The germline V gene encodes CDR1 KGHDR and CDR2 SFDVKD. Trimmed from V: 4 bases; trimmed from J: 0 bases; junction bases lacking a gene match: 10. The cysteine opens and the phenylalanine closes a CDR3 of 18 amino acids. The DNA shown is the part of the CDR3 that was read: 45 bases, in frame from base 1. The sequenced sample was blood buffy coat. Recombination connected TRBV24-1 to TRBJ2-3; TRBD1 agrees with 9 junctional bases. This receptor was taken from a woman between 18 and 75 years old with a cervical HPV16 infection that either progressed to CIN3+ or cleared (not recorded which). The CDR3 region has the sequence CATSESYWDRDSTDTQYF. The sequenced CDR3 bases are TGTGCCACCAGTGAGTCCTATTGGGACAGGGATAGCACAGATACG.